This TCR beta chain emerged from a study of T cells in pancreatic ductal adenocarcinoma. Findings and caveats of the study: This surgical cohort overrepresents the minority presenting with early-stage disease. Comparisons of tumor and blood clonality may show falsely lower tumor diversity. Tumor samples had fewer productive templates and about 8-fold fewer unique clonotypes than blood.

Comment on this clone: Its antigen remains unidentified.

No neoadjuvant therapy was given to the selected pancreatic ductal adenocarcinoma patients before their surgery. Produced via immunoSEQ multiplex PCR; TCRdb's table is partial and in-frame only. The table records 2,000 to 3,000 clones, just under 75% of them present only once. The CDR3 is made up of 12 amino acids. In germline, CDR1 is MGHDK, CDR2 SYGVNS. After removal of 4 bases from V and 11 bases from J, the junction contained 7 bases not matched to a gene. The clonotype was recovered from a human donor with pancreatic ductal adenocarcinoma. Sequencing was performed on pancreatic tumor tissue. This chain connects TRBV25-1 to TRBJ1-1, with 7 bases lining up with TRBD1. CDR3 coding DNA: TGTGCCAGCAGTGCCCTGGGACAGTGGGCTTTCTTT. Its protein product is CASSALGQWAFF.